This T cell receptor (beta chain) was obtained from a study of blood T cell repertoires in COVID-19. The V gene end was trimmed by 2 bases and the J gene end by 6 bases; junction bases not matched to a gene: 4. Per germline, CDR1 GTSNPN and CDR2 SVGIG (reference sequence). CDR3 length: 12 residues. Clones were read by immunoSEQ multiplex PCR, and TCRdb kept only the in-frame ones, dropping some. The table has approximately 260,000 clones, over 75% seen once; the top ten hold about 11%. The TCR was taken from a woman aged 70 to 79 with acute or convalescent COVID-19. The chain carries TRBV30 and TRBJ2-7, with 7 bases matching TRBD1. Sequenced material: peripheral blood. The CDR3 DNA sequence: TGTGCCTGGAGTTTGGACAGGCGCGAGCAGTACTTC. As protein: CAWSLDRREQYF.